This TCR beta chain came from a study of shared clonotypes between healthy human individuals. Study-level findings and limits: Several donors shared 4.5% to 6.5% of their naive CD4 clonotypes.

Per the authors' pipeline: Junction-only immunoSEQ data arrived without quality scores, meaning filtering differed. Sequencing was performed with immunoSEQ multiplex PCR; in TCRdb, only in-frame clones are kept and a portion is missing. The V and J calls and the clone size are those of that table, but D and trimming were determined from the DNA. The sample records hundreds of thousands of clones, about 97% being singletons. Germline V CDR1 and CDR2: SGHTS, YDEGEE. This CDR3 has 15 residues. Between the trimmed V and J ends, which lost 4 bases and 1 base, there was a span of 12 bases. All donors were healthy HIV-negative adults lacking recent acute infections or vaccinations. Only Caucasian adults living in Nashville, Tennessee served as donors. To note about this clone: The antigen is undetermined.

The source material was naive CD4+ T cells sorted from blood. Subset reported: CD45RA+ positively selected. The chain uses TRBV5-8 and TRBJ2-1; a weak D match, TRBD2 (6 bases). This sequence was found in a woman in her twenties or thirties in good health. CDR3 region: CASSPGRWSYNEQFF. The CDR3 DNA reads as TGTGCCAGCAGCCCGGGGAGGTGGTCCTACAATGAGCAGTTCTTC.